This TCR beta chain was identified during a study of T cell responses to AZD1222 COVID-19 vaccine. Note on this clone: Its specificity is not known.

Trimming removed 3 bases from V and 4 bases from J, with 16 bases in between. Per germline, CDR1 KGHSH and CDR2 LQKENI. This CDR3 has 15 residues. Study outcomes and limitations: White British donors predominated, females outnumbered males, and clonal diversity was possibly underestimated.

Produced via immunoSEQ multiplex PCR; TCRdb's table is partial and in-frame only. Here the sample spans approximately 89,000 clones, over 80% being singletons. The rearrangement links TRBV18 to TRBJ2-7, with D perhaps matching TRBD2 (6 bases). The sequence was obtained from an adult who received the AZD1222 COVID-19 vaccine. Sequenced here: peripheral blood, sampled 28 days after the second AZD1222 dose. The CDR3 sequence is CASSPSTGTYYEQYF. The CDR3 nucleotides are TGTGCCAGCTCACCTTCGACGGGGACTTATTACGAGCAGTACTTC.